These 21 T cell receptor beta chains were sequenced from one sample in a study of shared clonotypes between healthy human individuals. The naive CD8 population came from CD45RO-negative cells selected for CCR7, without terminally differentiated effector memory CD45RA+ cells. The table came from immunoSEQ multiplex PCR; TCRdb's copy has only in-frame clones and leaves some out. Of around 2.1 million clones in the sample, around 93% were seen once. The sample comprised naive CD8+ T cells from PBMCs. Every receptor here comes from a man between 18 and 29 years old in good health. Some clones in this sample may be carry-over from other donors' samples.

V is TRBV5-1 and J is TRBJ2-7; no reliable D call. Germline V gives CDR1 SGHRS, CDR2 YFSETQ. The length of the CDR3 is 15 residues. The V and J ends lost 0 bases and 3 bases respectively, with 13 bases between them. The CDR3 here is CASSLGLPGVYEQYF. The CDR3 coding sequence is TGCGCCAGCAGCTTGGGACTGCCAGGCGTCTACGAGCAGTACTTC.

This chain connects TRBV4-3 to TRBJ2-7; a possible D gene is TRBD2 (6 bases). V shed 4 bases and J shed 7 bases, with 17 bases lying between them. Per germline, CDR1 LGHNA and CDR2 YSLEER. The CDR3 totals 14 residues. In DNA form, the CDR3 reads TGCGCCAGCAGCCCCGCCGAGGGGCGGGAAGAGCAGTACTTC. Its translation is CASSPAEGREEQYF.

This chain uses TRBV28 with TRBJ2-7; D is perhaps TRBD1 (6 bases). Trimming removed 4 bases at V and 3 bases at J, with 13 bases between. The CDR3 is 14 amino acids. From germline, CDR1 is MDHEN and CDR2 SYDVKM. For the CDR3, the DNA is TGTGCCAGCAGTTCTACAGGGTGGGACTACGAGCAGTACTTC. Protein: CASSSTGWDYEQYF.

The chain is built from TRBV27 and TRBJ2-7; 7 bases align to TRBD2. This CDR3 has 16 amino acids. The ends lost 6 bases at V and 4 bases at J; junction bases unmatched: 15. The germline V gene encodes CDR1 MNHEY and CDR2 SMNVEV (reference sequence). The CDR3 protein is CASSPSRAGARYEQYF. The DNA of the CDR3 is TGTGCCAGCAGCCCGTCACGGGCGGGAGCGAGGTACGAGCAGTACTTC.

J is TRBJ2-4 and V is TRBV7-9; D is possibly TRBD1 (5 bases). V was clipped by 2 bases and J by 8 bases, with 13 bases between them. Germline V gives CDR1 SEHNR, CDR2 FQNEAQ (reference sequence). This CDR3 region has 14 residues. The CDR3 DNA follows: TGTGCCAGCAGCTTAAGGGCAGGGTGGGACATTCAGTACTTC. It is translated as CASSLRAGWDIQYF.

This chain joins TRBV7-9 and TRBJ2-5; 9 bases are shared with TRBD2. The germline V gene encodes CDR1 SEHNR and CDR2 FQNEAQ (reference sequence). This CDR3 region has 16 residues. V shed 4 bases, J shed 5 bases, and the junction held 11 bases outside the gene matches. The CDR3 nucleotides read TGTGCCAGCAGCTCCACCCCCCTAGCGGGAAGGGAGACCCAGTACTTC. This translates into CASSSTPLAGRETQYF.

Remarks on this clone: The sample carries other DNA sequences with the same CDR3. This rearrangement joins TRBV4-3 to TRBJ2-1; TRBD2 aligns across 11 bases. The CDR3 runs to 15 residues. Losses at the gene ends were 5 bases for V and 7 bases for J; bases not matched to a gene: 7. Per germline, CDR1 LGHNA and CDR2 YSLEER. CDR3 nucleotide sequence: TGCGCCAGCAGCTTAGGACTAGCGGGCGCAAATGAGCAGTTCTTC. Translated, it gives CASSLGLAGANEQFF.

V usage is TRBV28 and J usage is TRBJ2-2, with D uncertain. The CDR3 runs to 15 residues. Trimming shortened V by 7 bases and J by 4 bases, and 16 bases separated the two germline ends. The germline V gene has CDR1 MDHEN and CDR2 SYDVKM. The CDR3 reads CASNEIDWLTGELFF. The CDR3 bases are TGTGCCAGCAATGAAATCGATTGGCTCACCGGGGAGCTGTTTTTT.

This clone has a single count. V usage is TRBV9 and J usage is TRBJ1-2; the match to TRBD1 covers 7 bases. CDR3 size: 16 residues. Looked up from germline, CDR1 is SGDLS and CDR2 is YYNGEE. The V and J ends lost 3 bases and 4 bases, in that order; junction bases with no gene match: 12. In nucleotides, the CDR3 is TGTGCCAGCAGCGCCCTTTCGACAGGGTCGGGCTATGGCTACACCTTC. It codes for CASSALSTGSGYGYTF. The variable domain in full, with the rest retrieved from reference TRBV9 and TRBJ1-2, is DSGVTQTPKHLITATGQRVTLRCSPRSGDLSVYWYQQSLDQGLQFLIQYYNGEERAKGNILERFSAQQFPDLHSELNLSSLELGDSALYFCASSALSTGSGYGYTFGSGTRLTVV.

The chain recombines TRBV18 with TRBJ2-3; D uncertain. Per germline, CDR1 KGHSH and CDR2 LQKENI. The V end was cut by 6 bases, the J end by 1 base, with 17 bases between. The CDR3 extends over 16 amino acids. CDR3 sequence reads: CASSESEASGTDTQYF. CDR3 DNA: TGTGCCAGCTCGGAATCAGAAGCCTCGGGCACAGATACGCAGTATTTT. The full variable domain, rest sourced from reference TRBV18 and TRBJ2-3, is NAGVMQNPRHLVRRRGQEARLRCSPMKGHSHVYWYRQLPEEGLKFMVYLQKENIIDESGMPKERFSAEFPKEGPSILRIQQVVRGDSAAYFCASSESEASGTDTQYFGPGTRLTVL.

CDR3 residues: CASSRDRGSLNTEAFF. The CDR3 coding sequence is TGTGCCAGCAGCCGAGACAGGGGTAGTTTGAACACTGAAGCTTTCTTT. The chain couples TRBV13 to TRBJ1-1; 8 positions match TRBD1. The junction had 8 bases not matched to a gene; V was cut back by 5 bases and J by 0 bases. CDR3 length: 16 residues. The V gene's germline CDR1 is PRHDT and CDR2 FYEKMQ (reference sequence).

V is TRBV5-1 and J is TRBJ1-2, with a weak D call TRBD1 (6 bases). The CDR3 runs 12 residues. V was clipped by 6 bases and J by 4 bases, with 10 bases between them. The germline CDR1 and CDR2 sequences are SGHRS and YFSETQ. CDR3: CASNDRLYGYTF. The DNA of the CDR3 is TGCGCCAGCAACGACAGGCTCTATGGCTACACCTTC.

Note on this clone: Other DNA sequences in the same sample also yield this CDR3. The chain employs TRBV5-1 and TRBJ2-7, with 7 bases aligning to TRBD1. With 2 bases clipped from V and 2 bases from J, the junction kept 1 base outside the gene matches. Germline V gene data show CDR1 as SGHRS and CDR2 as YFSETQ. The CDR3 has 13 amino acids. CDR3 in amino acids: CASSLTGAYEQYF. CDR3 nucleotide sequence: TGCGCCAGCAGCTTAACAGGGGCCTACGAGCAGTACTTC.

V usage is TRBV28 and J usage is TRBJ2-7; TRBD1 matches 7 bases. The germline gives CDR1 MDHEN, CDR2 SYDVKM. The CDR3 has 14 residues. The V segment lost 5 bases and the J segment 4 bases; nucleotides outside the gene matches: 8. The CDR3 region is CASSPRTGRYEQYF. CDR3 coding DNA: TGTGCCAGCAGTCCCCGGACAGGAAGGTACGAGCAGTACTTC.

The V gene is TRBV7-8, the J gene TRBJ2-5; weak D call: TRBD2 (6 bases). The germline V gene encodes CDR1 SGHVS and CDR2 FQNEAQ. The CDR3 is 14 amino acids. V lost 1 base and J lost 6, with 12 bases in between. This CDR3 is CASSLGEVPKTQYF. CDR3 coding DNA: TGTGCCAGCAGCTTAGGGGAGGTTCCGAAGACCCAGTACTTC.

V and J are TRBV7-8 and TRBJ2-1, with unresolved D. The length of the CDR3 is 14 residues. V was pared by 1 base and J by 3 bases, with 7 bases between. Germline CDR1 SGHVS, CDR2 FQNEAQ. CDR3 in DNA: TGTGCCAGCAGCTTAGGGGCTGTCTACAATGAGCAGTTCTTC. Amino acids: CASSLGAVYNEQFF.

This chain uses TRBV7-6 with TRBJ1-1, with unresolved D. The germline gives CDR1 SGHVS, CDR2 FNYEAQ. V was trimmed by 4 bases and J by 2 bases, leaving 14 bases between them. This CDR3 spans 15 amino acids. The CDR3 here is CASSSDLTANTEAFF. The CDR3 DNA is TGTGCCAGCAGCTCCGACCTAACAGCAAACACTGAAGCTTTCTTT.

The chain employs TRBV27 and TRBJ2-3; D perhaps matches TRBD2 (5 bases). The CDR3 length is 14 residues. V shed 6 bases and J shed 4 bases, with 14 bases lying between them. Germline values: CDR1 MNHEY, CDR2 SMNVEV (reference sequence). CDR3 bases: TGTGCCAGCAGCATCGGACTTGGGCCAGATACGCAGTATTTT. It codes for CASSIGLGPDTQYF.

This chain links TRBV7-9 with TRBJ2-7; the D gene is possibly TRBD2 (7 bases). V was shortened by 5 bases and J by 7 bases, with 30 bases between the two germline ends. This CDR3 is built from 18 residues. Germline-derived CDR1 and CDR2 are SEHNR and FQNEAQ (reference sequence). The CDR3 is CASSTNRGGGPSGEEQYF. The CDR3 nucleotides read TGTGCCAGCAGCACCAATAGGGGGGGCGGGCCGTCAGGTGAAGAGCAGTACTTC. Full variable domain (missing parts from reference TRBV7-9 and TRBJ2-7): DTGVSQNPRHKITKRGQNVTFRCDPISEHNRLYWYRQTLGQGPEFLTYFQNEAQLEKSRLLSDRFSAERPKGSFSTLEIQRTEQGDSAMYLCASSTNRGGGPSGEEQYFGPGTRLTVT.

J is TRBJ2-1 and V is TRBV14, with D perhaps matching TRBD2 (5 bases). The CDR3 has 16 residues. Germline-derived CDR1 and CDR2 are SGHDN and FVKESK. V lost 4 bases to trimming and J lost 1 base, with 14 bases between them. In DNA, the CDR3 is TGTGCCAGCAGCCCGTTCAAGCGGTCGTCCTACAATGAGCAGTTCTTC. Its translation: CASSPFKRSSYNEQFF.

The CDR3 region has the DNA TGCGCCAGCAGCGCGGCGGACAGTATTGGCACTGAAGCTTTCTTT. Amino acid sequence: CASSAADSIGTEAFF. This chain connects TRBV5-1 to TRBJ1-1; D might be TRBD1 (6 bases). There are 15 residues in the CDR3. The V gene lost 4 bases and the J gene lost 4 bases, with 17 bases spanning the gap. In germline, CDR1 is SGHRS, CDR2 YFSETQ.